The 29 T cell receptor beta chains listed next were all sequenced from one sample in a study of Graves' ophthalmopathy and Graves' hyperthyroidism. Amplification targeted the TCR beta CDR3 regions, with RNA transcripts as the source material. Following a first-round RT-PCR that used HTBI primers, a second-round multiplex PCR was carried out. TCRdb recomputed calls from the multiplex PCR reads with MiXCR, one row per CDR3 protein. This sample has about 740,000 distinct CDR3 sequences, with 40% found just once. The material sequenced was peripheral blood. The receptor set was obtained from an adult man with Graves' ophthalmopathy.

In this sample, this clonotype turned up many times. V and J are TRBV9 and TRBJ1-3, with D unresolved. This CDR3 has 15 amino acids. V was cut by 2 bases and J by 4 bases, with 13 bases left in between. Germline CDR1 SGDLS, CDR2 YYNGEE. In DNA, the CDR3 is TGTGCCAGCAGCGTGAATGCGGGCCCGGGAAACACCATATATTTT. Protein product: CASSVNAGPGNTIYF. Variable domain in full (rest from reference TRBV9 and TRBJ1-3): DSGVTQTPKHLITATGQRVTLRCSPRSGDLSVYWYQQSLDQGLQFLIQYYNGEERAKGNILERFSAQQFPDLHSELNLSSLELGDSALYFCASSVNAGPGNTIYFGEGSWLTVV.

The chain employs TRBV29-1 and TRBJ1-5; the match to TRBD1 covers 7 bases. Germline V gene lookup returns CDR1 SQVTM and CDR2 ANQGSEA. With 8 bases clipped from V and 4 bases from J, the junction kept 2 bases outside the gene matches. The CDR3 contains 11 residues. CDR3 amino acids: CSMTGNQPQHF. The CDR3, as DNA: TGCAGCATGACAGGGAATCAGCCCCAGCATTTT. The whole variable domain, remainder taken from reference TRBV29-1 and TRBJ1-5, is SAVISQKPSRDICQRGTSLTIQCQVDSQVTMMFWYRQQPGQSLTLIATANQGSEATYESGFVIDKFPISRPNLTFSTLTVSNMSPEDSSIYLCSMTGNQPQHFGDGTRLSIL.

This clonotype was picked up a small number of times. The DNA for the CDR3 is TGTGCCAGCAGCACCGACAGGGGGCTTTATGGCTACACCTTC. Translation gives CASSTDRGLYGYTF. The V and J genes are TRBV5-8 and TRBJ1-2; 10 positions match TRBD1. Germline V lookup: CDR1 SGHTS, CDR2 YDEGEE. The ends lost 4 bases at V and 5 bases at J; junction bases unmatched: 5. There are 14 residues in the CDR3.

The chain recombines TRBV24-1 with TRBJ2-5; TRBD2 matches at 13 bases. This CDR3 is built from 16 residues. The ends lost 4 bases at V and 4 bases at J; junction bases unmatched: 5. CDR1 is KGHDR, CDR2 SFDVKD, per germline. CDR3: CATSDPLAGGPETQYF. The CDR3 DNA follows: TGTGCCACCAGTGACCCACTAGCGGGGGGGCCAGAGACCCAGTACTTC.

V usage is TRBV24-1 and J usage is TRBJ2-7; TRBD1 agrees at 9 bases. The CDR3 length is 12 residues. With 11 bases clipped from V and 8 bases from J, the junction kept 9 bases outside the gene matches. The germline gives CDR1 KGHDR, CDR2 SFDVKD. The CDR3: CASTGTGFKQYF. In DNA, the CDR3 is TGTGCCAGCACCGGGACAGGGTTCAAGCAGTACTTC.

This clonotype appeared once. The chain joins TRBV11-1 to TRBJ1-2, with 8 bases matching TRBD1. J lost 6 bases, V lost 7 bases, and 22 bases had no gene match. The germline CDR1 and CDR2 sequences are SGHAT and FQDESV (reference sequence). The CDR3 consists of 18 residues. The chain's CDR3 is CASTIPDRDFDMRNGYTF. In DNA form, the CDR3 reads TGTGCCAGCACCATCCCGGACAGGGACTTCGACATGCGAAATGGCTACACCTTC.

This clonotype was seen ten or more times. This chain uses TRBV20-1 with TRBJ2-6; TRBD1 agrees at 9 bases. CDR3 length equals 17 residues. The germline gives CDR1 DFQATT, CDR2 SNEGSKA (reference sequence). V shed 3 bases, J shed 0 bases, and the junction held 6 bases outside the gene matches. The CDR3 DNA reads TGCAGTGCTAGGGGACAGGGATCAAGCTCTGGGGCCAACGTCCTGACTTTC. Translating it yields CSARGQGSSSGANVLTF.

This clonotype has ten or more counts. The rearrangement uses TRBV7-2 and TRBJ1-6; 8 nucleotides agree with TRBD1. Looked up from germline, CDR1 is SGHTA and CDR2 is FQGNSA. CDR3 length: 19 amino acids. Losses at the gene ends were 1 base for V and 4 bases for J; bases not matched to a gene: 12. The CDR3 nucleotides are TGTGCCAGCAGCTTAGGAGGACAGGGTTCAGGAGAATATAATTCACCCCTCCACTTT. It encodes CASSLGGQGSGEYNSPLHF.

A few counts support this clonotype. The V gene is TRBV12-3 or TRBV12-4, the J gene TRBJ2-7; the D is unclear. The CDR3 length is 16 residues. Trimming pared 2 bases from V and 1 base from J, leaving 15 bases between. CDR3 coding DNA: TGTGCCAGCAGTTTATCGGGTGGCAGGAGTTCCTACGAGCAGTACTTC. Its protein product is CASSLSGGRSSYEQYF.

Concerning this clonotype: Its ends do not fully match the called genes, so a read error is possible. The chain is built from TRBV2 and TRBJ2-7; 10 bases align to TRBD1. Germline assignment: CDR1 SNHLY and CDR2 FYNNEI. This CDR3 is 15 amino acids long. CDR3 DNA: TGCGCCAGCAGCCAGGGGACAGGGGTATCCTACGAGCAGTACTTC. Translated, it gives CASSQGTGVSYEQYF.

This clonotype was observed many times. V usage is TRBV7-3 and J usage is TRBJ2-5; D gene unclear. This CDR3 has 13 residues. The ends were cut back, 4 bases at V and 1 base at J, with 7 bases in the middle. Germline V gene lookup returns CDR1 SGHTA and CDR2 FQGTGA. In DNA, the CDR3 is TGTGCCAGCAGCTCACAGATCCAAGAGACCCAGTACTTC. Its translation: CASSSQIQETQYF.

This clonotype was seen once. At one end, the junction sequence differs from germline, possibly due to a read error. This sequence joins TRBV10-3 and TRBJ1-6, with D unresolved. Germline V CDR1 and CDR2: ENHRY, SYGVKD. The CDR3 length is 15 residues. CDR3 DNA sequence: TGTGCCATCAGTTACGGGCAGCCGTTCGATTCACCCATCCACTTT. Translation: CAISYGQPFDSPIHF.

The gene calls are TRBV9 and TRBJ2-5, with D possibly TRBD2 on 5 matching bases. The germline V gene encodes CDR1 SGDLS and CDR2 YYNGEE. V was shortened by 4 bases and J by 4 bases, with 11 bases between the two germline ends. The CDR3 is 13 residues long. CDR3 in amino acids: CASSQAVRETQYF. The CDR3 bases are TGTGCCAGCAGCCAAGCGGTGCGAGAGACCCAGTACTTC.

The chain is built from TRBV19 and TRBJ2-7; the D call may be TRBD1 or TRBD2 (5 bases each). This CDR3 is built from 18 residues. V shed 5 bases and J shed 8 bases, with 31 bases lying between them. The germline CDR1 and CDR2 sequences are LNHDA and SQIVND (reference sequence). This CDR3 is CASSGLVKGRIKEAKQYF. The CDR3 region has the DNA TGTGCCAGTAGTGGACTGGTAAAGGGACGTATCAAAGAAGCGAAGCAGTACTTC.

This clonotype was detected a few times. Sequence at one end of the junction differs from germline and may be a read error. The chain recombines TRBV6-1 with TRBJ2-2; D remains ambiguous. Germline assignment: CDR1 MNHNS and CDR2 SASEGT. The CDR3 covers 13 residues. DNA for the CDR3: TGCGCCAGCAGTGAGCGCAGAACCGGGGAGCTGTTTTTT. Its protein product is CASSERRTGELFF.

Details on this clonotype: In this CDR3 the conserved last residue, phenylalanine or tryptophan, is missing, so a read error is likely. The chain is built from TRBV10-3 and TRBJ2-5; D gene unclear. The CDR3 is made up of 13 amino acids. Germline V gene sequence: CDR1 ENHRY, CDR2 SYGVKD. Trimming removed 10 bases from V and 6 bases from J, with 18 bases in between. CDR3: CASSPGWSQTQYL. DNA for the CDR3: TGTGCCAGCAGCCCCGGCTGGAGTCAGACCCAGTACCTC.

This clonotype was found many times. The chain joins TRBV2 to TRBJ1-1, with 8 bases aligning to TRBD1. V was pared by 6 bases and J by 2 bases, with 8 bases of the junction left unmatched. This CDR3 has 15 amino acids. Looked up from germline, CDR1 is SNHLY and CDR2 is FYNNEI. For the CDR3, the DNA is TGTGCCAGCAGGGGCCGACAGGGGATTAACACTGAAGCTTTCTTT. Residues: CASRGRQGINTEAFF.

There are a few counts of this clonotype. This chain uses TRBV10-3 with TRBJ2-2; TRBD2 agrees at 12 bases. With 11 bases clipped from V and 3 bases from J, the junction kept 13 bases outside the gene matches. This CDR3 spans 17 amino acids. The germline V gene has CDR1 ENHRY and CDR2 SYGVKD. CDR3 sequence (DNA): TGTGCCTCCTCACGCGAACTAGCGGGAGGAGACACCGGGGAGCTGTTTTTT. Protein sequence: CASSRELAGGDTGELFF.

This clonotype was seen ten or more times. The J gene is TRBJ2-7, the V gene TRBV29-1, with unresolved D. The CDR3 length is 11 residues. The V end was cut by 5 bases, the J end by 3 bases, with 8 bases between. The germline gives CDR1 SQVTM, CDR2 ANQGSEA. This CDR3 reads CSVYTGYEQYF. DNA of the CDR3: TGCAGCGTTTATACTGGCTACGAGCAGTACTTC.

The V gene is TRBV2, the J gene TRBJ1-1; possibly TRBD1 for D (5 bases). Deletions cut 6 bases from V and 6 bases from J, with 20 bases between. The V gene's germline CDR1 is SNHLY and CDR2 FYNNEI. This CDR3 has 15 amino acids. The CDR3 DNA follows: TGTGCCAGCAGCCCCATGGATCTAGGGGCCTCTGAAGCTTTCTTT. It codes for CASSPMDLGASEAFF.

J is TRBJ2-7 and V is TRBV12-3 or TRBV12-4; possibly TRBD1 for D (6 bases). Trimming cost V 5 bases and J 6 bases, with 17 bases left between them. There are 14 residues in the CDR3. CDR3 in DNA: TGTGCCAGCAGTACCGGGACATTAGGGGGCGAGCAGTACTTC. Its protein product is CASSTGTLGGEQYF.

The V gene is TRBV29-1, the J gene TRBJ1-1, with unresolved D. V lost 5 bases, J lost 4 bases, and 8 bases lay in between. Germline V lookup: CDR1 SQVTM, CDR2 ANQGSEA. This CDR3 is 11 amino acids long. The DNA of the CDR3 is TGCAGCGTTCCTAAGGGCACTGAAGCTTTCTTT. It codes for CSVPKGTEAFF.

This clonotype was seen just once. This CDR3 reads CASISNSGSSGEQYF. The CDR3 DNA reads as TGCGCCAGCATCAGTAATAGCGGGAGTTCAGGCGAGCAGTACTTC. The chain uses TRBV5-1 and TRBJ2-7, with 9 bases fitting TRBD2. CDR1 is SGHRS and CDR2 is YFSETQ in the germline V gene. CDR3 size: 15 residues. The V and J ends lost 6 bases and 6 bases, in that order; junction bases with no gene match: 13.

This clonotype was detected only a few times. The genes are TRBV7-9 and TRBJ2-7, with a weak D call TRBD1 (6 bases). CDR3 length equals 15 residues. Germline CDR1 reads SEHNR; CDR2 reads FQNEAQ (reference sequence). The V gene lost 3 bases and the J gene lost 3 bases, with 15 bases spanning the gap. CDR3 in amino acids: CASSLVGGQSYEQYF. DNA of the CDR3: TGTGCCAGCAGCTTGGTGGGCGGACAGAGCTACGAGCAGTACTTC.

Details on this clonotype: This CDR3 fails to terminate in the conserved phenylalanine or tryptophan, so it likely reflects a read error. V usage is TRBV20-1 and J usage is TRBJ2-7; 7 bases map to TRBD1. V shed 6 bases, J shed 0 bases, and the junction held 8 bases outside the gene matches. This CDR3 comprises 14 residues. Germline V lookup: CDR1 DFQATT, CDR2 SNEGSKA (reference sequence). The CDR3 loop reads CSARDRVRSYEQYI. CDR3 nucleotides: TGCAGTGCGCGCGACAGGGTCCGCTCCTACGAGCAGTACATC.

The chain is built from TRBV4-1 and TRBJ1-2; D perhaps matches TRBD1 (6 bases). The germline V gene encodes CDR1 MGHRA and CDR2 YSYEKL. The CDR3 sequence is 16 residues long. The V end lost 0 bases, the J end lost 2 bases, and 13 bases lay between the germline ends. CDR3 in amino acids: CASSQDWTDENYGYTF. CDR3 DNA sequence: TGCGCCAGCAGCCAAGACTGGACAGACGAGAACTATGGCTACACCTTC.

This clonotype was detected only a few times. The chain joins TRBV9 to TRBJ2-2; the match to TRBD1 covers 7 bases. J gave up 5 bases and V 0 bases, and 7 bases lay outside the gene matches. The length of the CDR3 is 16 residues. In germline, CDR1 is SGDLS, CDR2 YYNGEE. The CDR3 here is CASSVGGGAKTGELFF. DNA of the CDR3: TGTGCCAGCAGCGTAGGAGGGGGCGCTAAGACCGGGGAGCTGTTTTTT.

The table lists this clonotype with many counts. The chain joins TRBV25-1 to TRBJ1-1, with 7 bases aligning to TRBD1. Germline V lookup: CDR1 MGHDK, CDR2 SYGVNS. There are 18 residues in the CDR3. The V and J ends lost 2 bases and 0 bases, in that order; junction bases with no gene match: 12. CDR3 sequence reads: CASSEQPTGLGLNTEAFF. DNA for the CDR3: TGTGCCAGCAGTGAACAACCGACAGGGCTAGGGCTGAACACTGAAGCTTTCTTT.

The chain combines TRBV20-1 with TRBJ1-2; 8 nucleotides match TRBD1. This CDR3 has 13 amino acids. The V gene end was trimmed by 1 base and the J gene end by 10 bases; junction bases not matched to a gene: 8. Germline V gene lookup returns CDR1 DFQATT and CDR2 SNEGSKA (reference sequence). The CDR3 DNA reads as TGCAGTGCTAGAGTCCCAGGACAGGGACACTACACCTTC. Translated: CSARVPGQGHYTF.